This record concerns one T cell receptor (beta chain) sequence. The antigen it recognizes is unknown. Base qualities are missing; no much larger clone stands one base away. The time point label on this specimen signifies: baseline before first vaccination. The sample's treatment or condition label, decoded: meningococcal conjugate vaccine given as trial control. Vaccinee samples were obtained from the UK trials COV001 and COV002, which included a single-blind randomized controlled phase 2/3 trial of AZD1222 (ChAdOx1 nCoV-19) in healthy adults. Trial participant PBMC samples were collected at day 0 and day 28 after the second dose for TCRbeta chain sequencing. The CDR3 regions of human TCRbeta chains were analyzed by immunosequencing. In the source study's methods: Repertoire TCRs were checked for matches against a reference library of SARS-CoV-2-specific TCRs that had been generated using the MIRA antigen-specificity platform. Breadth was defined as the fraction of unique TCRs that were SARS-CoV-2-associated, and depth was defined as the fraction of total T cells that were SARS-CoV-2-associated. Using the MIRA data, every spike-specific TCR was mapped to the spike region that the TCR reacted to and assigned to either a CD4 or a CD8 class. Log10-transformed breadth and depth values were compared by one-way ANOVA with Sidak's multiple comparisons tests. Sourced from immuneACCESS, this table was stored by TCRdb with only in-frame sequences that have V and J called. A share of the clones is absent; for the studies checked, an unresolved V gene accounts for under half, and the remainder has no known explanation. D and trimming were read from the DNA, whereas the V and J calls and clone size are those reported in that table. A total of roughly 90,000 clones appear in this sample, approximately 90% of them only once. The ten largest clonotypes hold 3.5% to 5% of the sample.

Via the germline V gene (reference sequence), CDR1 is LGHDT and CDR2 YNNKEL. V lost 2 bases and J lost 1 base, and the count of bases not matched to a germline gene is 5. The CDR3 runs 16 residues from the cysteine to the phenylalanine. Of the read, only the CDR3 DNA is kept; its 48 bases are in frame from base 1. The sample comes from a study of T cell responses to AZD1222 COVID-19 vaccine (dated by TCRdb to the early 2020s). In terms of the full investigation: TCR sequencing was performed for 230 to 250 trial participants, of whom approximately 200 were given two doses of AZD1222 and approximately 25 were given two doses of MenACWY control vaccine. Trial participants were enrolled into age subgroups of 18-55, 56-69 and 70-plus years, which contained roughly 140, 27 and 60 TCR-sequenced participants, respectively.

Points the paper makes about the study in general: Because no samples from the day 14 peak response were available, repertoires could be characterized only after the peak T cell response. Vaccine-associated CD4 TCRs spanned the whole spike protein, with dominant responses in regions 160-218 and 743-854. Reportedly, almost half of the unique spike-specific TCRs recognized epitopes lying outside the regions that are mutated in the B.1.351 and B.1.1.7 variants. Conclusions about previously exposed vaccinees are limited because only six or seven AZD1222 recipients were SARS-CoV-2 seropositive at baseline. After two AZD1222 doses, both the breadth and the depth of spike-specific TCRs were significantly higher than at day 0 and than in MenACWY recipients. The 56-69-year group was small, and its depth increase did not reach significance, likely because of low power. Most participants were white British and females outnumbered males, and the authors suggested that clonal diversity may have been underestimated.

Recombination connected TRBV3-1 (or the pseudogene TRBV3-2) to TRBJ1-5; 7 bases in between match TRBD1. The sequence was obtained from an adult in good health. The specimen comprised peripheral blood, sampled on day 0 of MenACWY control vaccination. DNA sequence: TGTGCCAGCAGCCAAAAGGGGGCCCAGAGCAATCAGCCCCAGCATTTT. The encoded protein is CASSQKGAQSNQPQHF.